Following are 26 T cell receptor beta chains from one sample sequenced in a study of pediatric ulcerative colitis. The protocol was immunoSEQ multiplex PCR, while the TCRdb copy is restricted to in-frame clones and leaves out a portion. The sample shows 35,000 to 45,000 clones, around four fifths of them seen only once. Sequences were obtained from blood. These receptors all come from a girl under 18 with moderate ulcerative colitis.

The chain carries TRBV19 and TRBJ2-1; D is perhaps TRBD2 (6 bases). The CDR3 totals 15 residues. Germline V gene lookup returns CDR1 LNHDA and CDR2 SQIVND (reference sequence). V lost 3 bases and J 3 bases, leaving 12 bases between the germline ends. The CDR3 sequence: CASSMGAGLYNEQFF. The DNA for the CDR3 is TGTGCCAGTAGTATGGGTGCGGGACTCTACAATGAGCAGTTCTTC.

CDR3 residues: CASSLIGTDPSYEQYF. The DNA for the CDR3 is TGTGCCAGCAGTCTGATTGGGACAGACCCATCCTACGAGCAGTACTTC. V gene TRBV6-6 combines with J gene TRBJ2-7, with 7 bases aligning to TRBD1. Germline CDR1 reads MNHNY; CDR2 reads SVGAGI (reference sequence). The CDR3 is made up of 16 amino acids. The ends lost 5 bases at V and 1 base at J; junction bases unmatched: 11.

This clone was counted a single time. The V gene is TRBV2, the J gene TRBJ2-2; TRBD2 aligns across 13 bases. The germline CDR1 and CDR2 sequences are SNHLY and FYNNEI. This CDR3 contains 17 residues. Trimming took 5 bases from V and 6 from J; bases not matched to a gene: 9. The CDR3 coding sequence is TGTGCCAGCAGTAGGACTAGCGGGGGCCTAGGCCCCGGGGAGCTGTTTTTT. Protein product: CASSRTSGGLGPGELFF.

CDR3 sequence (DNA): TGTGCCAGTACCGCTCGGGAGGGCCTCTACAATGAGCAGTTCTTC. The encoded protein is CASTAREGLYNEQFF. The chain couples TRBV19 to TRBJ2-1; TRBD2 matches 8 bases. Trimming at V came to 7 bases and at J to 3 bases, leaving 8 bases not matched to a gene. The CDR3 loop spans 15 amino acids. CDR1 and CDR2 from the germline V gene are LNHDA and SQIVND (reference sequence).

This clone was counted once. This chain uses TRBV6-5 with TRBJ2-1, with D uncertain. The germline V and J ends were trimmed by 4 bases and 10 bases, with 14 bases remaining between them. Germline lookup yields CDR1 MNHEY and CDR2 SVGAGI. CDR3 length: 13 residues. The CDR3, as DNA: TGTGCCAGCAGTTTCCGAGAAGCCAACGAGCAGTTCTTC. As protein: CASSFREANEQFF.

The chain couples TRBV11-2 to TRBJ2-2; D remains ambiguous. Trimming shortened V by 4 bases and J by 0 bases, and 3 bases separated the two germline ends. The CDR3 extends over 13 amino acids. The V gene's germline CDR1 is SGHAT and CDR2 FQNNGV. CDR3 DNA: TGTGCCAGCAGCTCCCCGAACACCGGGGAGCTGTTTTTT. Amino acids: CASSSPNTGELFF. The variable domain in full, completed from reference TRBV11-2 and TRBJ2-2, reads EAGVAQSPRYKIIEKRQSVAFWCNPISGHATLYWYQQILGQGPKLLIQFQNNGVVDDSQLPKDRFSAERLKGVDSTLKIQPAKLEDSAVYLCASSSPNTGELFFGEGSRLTVL.

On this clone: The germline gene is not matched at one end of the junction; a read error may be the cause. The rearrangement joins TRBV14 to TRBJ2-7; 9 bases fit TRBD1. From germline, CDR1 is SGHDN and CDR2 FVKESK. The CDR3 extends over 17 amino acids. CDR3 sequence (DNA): TGTGCCAGCAGCCAAAAGCGGCCTGGACAGGGGCCCTATGAGCAGTACTTC. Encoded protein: CASSQKRPGQGPYEQYF.

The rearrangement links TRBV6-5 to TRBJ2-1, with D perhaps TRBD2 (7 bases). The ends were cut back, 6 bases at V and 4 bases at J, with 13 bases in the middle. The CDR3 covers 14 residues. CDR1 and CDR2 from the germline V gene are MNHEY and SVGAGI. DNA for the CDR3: TGTGCCAGCAGGGGGGGGCTTATATACAATGAGCAGTTCTTC. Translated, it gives CASRGGLIYNEQFF.

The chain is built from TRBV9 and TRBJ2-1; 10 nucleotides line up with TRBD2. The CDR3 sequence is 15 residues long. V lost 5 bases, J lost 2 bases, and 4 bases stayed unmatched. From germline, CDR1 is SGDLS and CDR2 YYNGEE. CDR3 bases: TGTGCCAGCAGTGTCCTAGCGGGAGCCTACAATGAGCAGTTCTTC. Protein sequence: CASSVLAGAYNEQFF.

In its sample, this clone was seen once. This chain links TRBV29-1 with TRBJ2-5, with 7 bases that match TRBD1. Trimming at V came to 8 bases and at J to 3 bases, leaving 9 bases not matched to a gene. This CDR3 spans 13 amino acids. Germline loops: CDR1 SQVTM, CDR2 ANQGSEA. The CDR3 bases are TGCAGCTCCGTCCCGACAGGGAAAGAGACCCAGTACTTC. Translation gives CSSVPTGKETQYF.

The CDR3 nucleotides read TGTGCCAGCAAAGCGAGCGGGGGGTTGGAAAAACTGTTTTTT. Its protein product is CASKASGGLEKLFF. The chain is built from TRBV28 and TRBJ1-4, with D perhaps matching TRBD1 (5 bases). The CDR3 has 14 amino acids. V lost 7 bases and J 8 bases, leaving 17 bases between the germline ends. CDR1 and CDR2 (germline): MDHEN, SYDVKM. Variable domain in full (rest from reference TRBV28 and TRBJ1-4): DVKVTQSSRYLVKRTGEKVFLECVQDMDHENMFWYRQDPGLGLRLIYFSYDVKMKEKGDIPEGYSVSREKKERFSLILESASTNQTSMYLCASKASGGLEKLFFGSGTQLSVL.

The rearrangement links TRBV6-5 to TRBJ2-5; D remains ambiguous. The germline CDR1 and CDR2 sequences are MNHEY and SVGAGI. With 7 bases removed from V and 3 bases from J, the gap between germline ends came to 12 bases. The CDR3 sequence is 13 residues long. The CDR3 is CASTHRGKETQYF. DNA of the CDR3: TGTGCCAGCACCCACAGAGGAAAAGAGACCCAGTACTTC.

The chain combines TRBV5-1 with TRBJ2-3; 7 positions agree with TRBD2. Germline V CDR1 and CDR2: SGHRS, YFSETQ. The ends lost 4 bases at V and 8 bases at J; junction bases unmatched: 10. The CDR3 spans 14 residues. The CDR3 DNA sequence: TGCGCCAGCAGCCCGGACCCGGGACTAAGTACGCAGTATTTT. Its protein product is CASSPDPGLSTQYF. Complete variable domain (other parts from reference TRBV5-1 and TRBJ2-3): KAGVTQTPRYLIKTRGQQVTLSCSPISGHRSVSWYQQTPGQGLQFLFEYFSETQRNKGNFPGRFSGRQFSNSRSEMNVSTLELGDSALYLCASSPDPGLSTQYFGPGTRLTVL.

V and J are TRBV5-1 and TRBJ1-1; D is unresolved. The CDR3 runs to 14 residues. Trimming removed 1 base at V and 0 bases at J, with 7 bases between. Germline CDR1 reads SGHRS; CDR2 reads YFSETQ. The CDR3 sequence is CASSLNSVNTEAFF. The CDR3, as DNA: TGCGCCAGCAGCTTGAATTCAGTGAACACTGAAGCTTTCTTT.

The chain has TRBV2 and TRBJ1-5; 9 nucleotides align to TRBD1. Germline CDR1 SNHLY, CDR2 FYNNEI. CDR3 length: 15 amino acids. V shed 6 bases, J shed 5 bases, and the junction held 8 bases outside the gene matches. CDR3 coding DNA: TGTGCCAGCAGACCTGGACAGGGGAGGCATCAGCCCCAGCATTTT. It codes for CASRPGQGRHQPQHF.

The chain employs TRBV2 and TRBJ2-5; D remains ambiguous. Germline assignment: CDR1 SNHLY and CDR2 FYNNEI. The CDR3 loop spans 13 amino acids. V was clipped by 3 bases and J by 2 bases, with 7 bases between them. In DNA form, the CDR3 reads TGTGCCAGCAGTGAGGAACAGCAAGAGACCCAGTACTTC. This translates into CASSEEQQETQYF.

CDR3 loop: CASSARGGEQYF. The CDR3 region has the DNA TGTGCCAGTAGTGCCCGAGGGGGTGAGCAGTACTTC. This chain uses TRBV19 with TRBJ2-7; a possible D gene is TRBD1 (6 bases). Germline values: CDR1 LNHDA, CDR2 SQIVND (reference sequence). Between the trimmed V and J ends, which lost 5 bases and 7 bases, there was a span of 12 bases. This CDR3 has 12 residues.

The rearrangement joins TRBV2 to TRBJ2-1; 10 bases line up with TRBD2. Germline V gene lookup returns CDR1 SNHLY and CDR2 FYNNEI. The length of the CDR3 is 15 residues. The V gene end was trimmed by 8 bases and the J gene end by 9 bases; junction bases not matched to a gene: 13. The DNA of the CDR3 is TGTGCCAGCTGCCTAGCGGGAGAAGTTTGGGCTGAGCAGTTCTTC. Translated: CASCLAGEVWAEQFF.

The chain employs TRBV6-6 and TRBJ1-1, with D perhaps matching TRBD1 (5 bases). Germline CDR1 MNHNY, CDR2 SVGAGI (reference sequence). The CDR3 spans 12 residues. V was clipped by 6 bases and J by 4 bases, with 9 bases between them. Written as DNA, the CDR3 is TGTGCCAGCAGCTTGAGGGGCACTGAAGCTTTCTTT. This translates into CASSLRGTEAFF.

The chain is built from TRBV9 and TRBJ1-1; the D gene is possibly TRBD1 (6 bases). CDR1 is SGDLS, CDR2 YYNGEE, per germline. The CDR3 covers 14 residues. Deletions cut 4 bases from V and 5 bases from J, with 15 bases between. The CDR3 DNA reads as TGTGCCAGCAGCCCCGGGGAGGGGGGAACTGAAGCTTTCTTT. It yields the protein CASSPGEGGTEAFF.

CDR3 protein: CASSVAPKYEQYF. The CDR3 nucleotides are TGTGCCAGCAGCGTAGCGCCCAAGTACGAGCAGTACTTC. The rearrangement uses TRBV9 and TRBJ2-7, with D unclear. Trimming took off 0 bases at V and 4 bases at J, with 8 bases between the two ends. The CDR3 spans 13 residues. Germline V gene lookup returns CDR1 SGDLS and CDR2 YYNGEE.

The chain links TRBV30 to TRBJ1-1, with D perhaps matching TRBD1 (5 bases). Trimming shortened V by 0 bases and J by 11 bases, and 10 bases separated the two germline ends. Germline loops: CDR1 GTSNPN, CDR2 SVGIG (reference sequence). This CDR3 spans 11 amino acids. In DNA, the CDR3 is TGTGCCTGGAGTGTAGGGGAGGGGGCTTTCTTT. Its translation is CAWSVGEGAFF.

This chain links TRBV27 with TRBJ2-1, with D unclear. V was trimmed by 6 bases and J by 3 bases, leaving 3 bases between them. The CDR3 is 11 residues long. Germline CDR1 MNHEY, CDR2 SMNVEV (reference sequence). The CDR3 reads CASRYYNEQFF. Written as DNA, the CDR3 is TGTGCCAGCAGGTACTACAATGAGCAGTTCTTC.

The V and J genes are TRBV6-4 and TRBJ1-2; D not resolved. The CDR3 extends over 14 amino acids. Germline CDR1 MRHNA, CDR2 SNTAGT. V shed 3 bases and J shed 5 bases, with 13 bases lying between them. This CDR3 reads CASSETETGYGYTF. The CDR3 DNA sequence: TGTGCCAGCAGTGAGACGGAGACCGGTTATGGCTACACCTTC.

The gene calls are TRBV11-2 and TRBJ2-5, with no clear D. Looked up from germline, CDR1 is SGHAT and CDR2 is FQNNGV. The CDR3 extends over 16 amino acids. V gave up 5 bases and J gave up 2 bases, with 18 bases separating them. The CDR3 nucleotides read TGTGCCAGCAGCCCACTCGCAACAGTTTTACAAGAGACCCAGTACTTC. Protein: CASSPLATVLQETQYF. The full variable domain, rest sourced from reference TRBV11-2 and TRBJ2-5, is EAGVAQSPRYKIIEKRQSVAFWCNPISGHATLYWYQQILGQGPKLLIQFQNNGVVDDSQLPKDRFSAERLKGVDSTLKIQPAKLEDSAVYLCASSPLATVLQETQYFGPGTRLLVL.

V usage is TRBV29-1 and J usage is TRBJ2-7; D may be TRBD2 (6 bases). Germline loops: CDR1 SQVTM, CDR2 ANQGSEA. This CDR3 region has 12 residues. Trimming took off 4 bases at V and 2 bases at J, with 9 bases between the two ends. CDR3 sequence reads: CSVGGTPYEQYF. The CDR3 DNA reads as TGCAGCGTTGGCGGGACTCCCTACGAGCAGTACTTC.